The subject of this entry is one TCR beta chain. Naive CD8 cells comprised CD45RO-negative, CCR7-positively selected cells, excluding terminally differentiated effector memory CD45RA+ cells. Trimming stripped 0 bases from V and 2 bases from J, with 9 bases between. Germline values: CDR1 SGHKS, CDR2 YYEKEE (reference sequence). This CDR3 is 14 amino acids long. This record belongs to a study of shared clonotypes between healthy human individuals. Across the study: Donors, aged 18 to 49, were a couple of women and three men.

The method was immunoSEQ multiplex PCR; TCRdb's version includes in-frame clones alone and lacks a portion of them. The sample holds around 600,000 clones, roughly 95% seen once. What was sequenced was naive CD8+ T cells sorted from blood. V usage is TRBV5-5 and J usage is TRBJ2-7; D gene ambiguous. This receptor was obtained from a woman under 40 in good health. CDR3 loop: CASSLVSSAYEQYF. The CDR3 DNA reads as TGTGCCAGCAGCTTGGTGTCTTCCGCCTACGAGCAGTACTTC.